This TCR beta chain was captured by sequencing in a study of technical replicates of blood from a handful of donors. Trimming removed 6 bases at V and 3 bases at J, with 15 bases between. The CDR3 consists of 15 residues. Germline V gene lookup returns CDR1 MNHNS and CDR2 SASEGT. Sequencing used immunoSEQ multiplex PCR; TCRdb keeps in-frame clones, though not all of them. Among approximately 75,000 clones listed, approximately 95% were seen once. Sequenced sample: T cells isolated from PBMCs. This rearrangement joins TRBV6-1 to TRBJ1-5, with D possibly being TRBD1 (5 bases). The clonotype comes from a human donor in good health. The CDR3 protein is CASRQMQGINQPQHF. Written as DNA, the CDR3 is TGTGCCAGCAGGCAAATGCAGGGAATCAATCAGCCCCAGCATTTT.